The 30 T cell receptor beta chains below all came from one sample that was sequenced in a study of T cell changes during pregnancy in multiple sclerosis. Generated by immunoSEQ multiplex PCR, the TCRdb table keeps only in-frame clones and is missing some. The table shows over 45,000 clones, with around 90% occurring only once. This specimen was CD4+ T cells from peripheral blood mononuclear cells, taken in the second trimester of pregnancy. The receptors come from a female donor with multiple sclerosis, enrolled in a pregnancy study.

This clone was picked up a small number of times. The chain joins TRBV9 to TRBJ1-4; a weak D match, TRBD1 (6 bases). This CDR3 spans 14 amino acids. From germline, CDR1 is SGDLS and CDR2 YYNGEE. V lost 3 bases to trimming and J lost 6 bases, with 12 bases between them. CDR3 protein: CASSDGAGDEKLFF. CDR3 coding DNA: TGTGCCAGCAGCGACGGGGCAGGGGATGAAAAACTGTTTTTT.

The V call is TRBV25-1, the J call TRBJ2-5; 8 bases line up with TRBD1. Germline lookup yields CDR1 MGHDK and CDR2 SYGVNS. The CDR3 extends over 14 amino acids. V lost 2 bases and J lost 5; bases outside the gene matches: 4. The CDR3 protein is CASSERTGRETQYF. In DNA, the CDR3 is TGTGCCAGCAGTGAAAGGACAGGGAGGGAGACCCAGTACTTC.

About this clone itself: This sample includes further DNA sequences coding for the same CDR3. The chain couples TRBV7-2 to TRBJ2-5; 8 nucleotides line up with TRBD2. The CDR3 is 14 amino acids. The V gene end was trimmed by 6 bases and the J gene end by 4 bases; junction bases not matched to a gene: 7. The germline V gene has CDR1 SGHTA and CDR2 FQGNSA. The CDR3 reads CASSPSGSRETQYF. The CDR3 region has the DNA TGTGCCAGCAGTCCGAGCGGGAGTAGAGAGACCCAGTACTTC.

The chain recombines TRBV2 with TRBJ2-7, with D hard to call. The CDR3 is made up of 12 amino acids. Germline V lookup: CDR1 SNHLY, CDR2 FYNNEI. Trimming took off 7 bases at V and 0 bases at J, with 7 bases between the two ends. CDR3 sequence reads: CASTVSSYEQYF. DNA for the CDR3: TGTGCCAGCACGGTTAGCTCCTACGAGCAGTACTTC.

This chain links TRBV10-3 with TRBJ2-7; D not certain. Germline assignment: CDR1 ENHRY and CDR2 SYGVKD. The CDR3 has 17 amino acids. V shed 6 bases and J shed 2 bases, with 23 bases lying between them. The CDR3, as DNA: TGTGCCATCAGCGACCCTCGCGGCGAAAGAGAAACCTACGAGCAGTACTTC. Encoded protein: CAISDPRGERETYEQYF.

The chain employs TRBV10-2 and TRBJ2-3; D uncertain. Germline V gene sequence: CDR1 WSHSY, CDR2 SAAADI. The CDR3 has 13 residues. The V gene lost 6 bases and the J gene lost 2 bases, with 9 bases spanning the gap. For the CDR3, the DNA is TGCGCCAGCAGGGTGGCATCCACAGATACGCAGTATTTT. Protein: CASRVASTDTQYF.

The chain links TRBV27 to TRBJ2-7; TRBD2 matches 7 bases. Germline CDR1 MNHEY, CDR2 SMNVEV (reference sequence). V was clipped by 3 bases and J by 6 bases; unmatched bases: 2. The CDR3 loop spans 12 amino acids. The CDR3 here is CASSLGGTEQYF. CDR3 coding DNA: TGTGCCAGCAGTTTGGGGGGGACCGAGCAGTACTTC.

The chain is built from TRBV9 and TRBJ2-7; D possibly corresponds to TRBD2 (5 bases). Germline V gives CDR1 SGDLS, CDR2 YYNGEE. V dropped 4 bases and J dropped 9 bases, with 20 bases sitting between them. This CDR3 has 14 amino acids. DNA of the CDR3: TGTGCCAGCAGCCCTAGTGGACTGCTAAGCGGGCAGTACTTC. It specifies CASSPSGLLSGQYF.

This chain connects TRBV5-1 to TRBJ2-2; 15 bases map to TRBD2. The CDR3 contains 16 residues. The trim removed 3 bases at V and 5 bases at J, leaving 2 bases unmatched. CDR1 and CDR2 from the germline V gene are SGHRS and YFSETQ. CDR3: CASSWGTSGRTGELFF. The CDR3 bases are TGCGCCAGCAGCTGGGGGACTAGCGGGAGGACCGGGGAGCTGTTTTTT.

The rearrangement joins TRBV28 to TRBJ2-7; D remains ambiguous. This CDR3 region has 11 residues. Germline values: CDR1 MDHEN, CDR2 SYDVKM. Trimming shortened V by 5 bases and J by 4 bases, and 6 bases separated the two germline ends. CDR3 sequence reads: CASSLRYEQYF. CDR3 nucleotides: TGTGCCAGCAGTCTTCGGTACGAGCAGTACTTC.

The V and J genes are TRBV7-9 and TRBJ2-1; 14 nucleotides match TRBD2. Germline CDR1 reads SEHNR; CDR2 reads FQNEAQ (reference sequence). J was trimmed by 7 bases and V by 5 bases; bases with no gene match: 10. The CDR3 spans 17 residues. CDR3 in DNA: TGTGCCAGCAGCGAATCGGGACTAGCGGGAGATCGAAATGAGCAGTTCTTC. This codes for CASSESGLAGDRNEQFF.

The rearrangement uses TRBV6-4 and TRBJ2-2, with 7 positions matching TRBD2. Germline V gene lookup returns CDR1 MRHNA and CDR2 SNTAGT. The CDR3 consists of 17 residues. Germline trimming cut 0 bases from V and 0 bases from J; bases unmatched to any gene: 4. CDR3 bases: TGTGCCAGCAGTGACTCACTAGCGATAGCGAACACCGGGGAGCTGTTTTTT. Translation gives CASSDSLAIANTGELFF.

The chain carries TRBV30 and TRBJ2-7; D is perhaps TRBD2 (7 bases). The CDR3 loop spans 14 amino acids. The ends were cut back, 4 bases at V and 2 bases at J, with 15 bases in the middle. Germline CDR1 and CDR2: GTSNPN and SVGIG (reference sequence). CDR3 in amino acids: CAWTQGTNTYEQYF. The CDR3 bases are TGTGCCTGGACCCAGGGGACTAACACCTACGAGCAGTACTTC. The full variable domain, its missing parts supplied by reference TRBV30 and TRBJ2-7, is SQTIHQWPATLVQPVGSPLSLECTVEGTSNPNLYWYRQAAGRGLQLLFYSVGIGQISSEVPQNLSASRPQDRQFILSSKKLLLSDSGFYLCAWTQGTNTYEQYFGPGTRLTVT.

The J gene is TRBJ2-7, the V gene TRBV18; D gene unclear. This CDR3 contains 15 residues. The germline V gene has CDR1 KGHSH and CDR2 LQKENI. V was pared by 0 bases and J by 6 bases, with 15 bases between. CDR3 nucleotides: TGTGCCAGCTCACCACCCGGGTTCACGGTATCCGAGCAGTACTTC. Translating it yields CASSPPGFTVSEQYF. The whole variable domain, filled in from reference TRBV18 and TRBJ2-7, reads NAGVMQNPRHLVRRRGQEARLRCSPMKGHSHVYWYRQLPEEGLKFMVYLQKENIIDESGMPKERFSAEFPKEGPSILRIQQVVRGDSAAYFCASSPPGFTVSEQYFGPGTRLTVT.

The rearrangement links TRBV11-2 to TRBJ1-1; 8 bases fit TRBD1. CDR1 SGHAT and CDR2 FQNNGV come from the germline V gene. This CDR3 comprises 17 residues. V lost 7 bases to trimming and J lost 1 base; unmatched junction nucleotides: 14. CDR3 region: CASTSAQGARSNTEAFF. DNA of the CDR3: TGTGCCAGCACCTCCGCCCAGGGGGCTCGGTCGAACACTGAAGCTTTCTTT.

V is TRBV7-9 and J is TRBJ1-1, with a possible D match to TRBD1 (6 bases). Trimming cost V 5 bases and J 0 bases, with 16 bases left between them. The CDR3 length is 16 residues. Germline V gives CDR1 SEHNR, CDR2 FQNEAQ (reference sequence). The CDR3 region has the DNA TGTGCCAGCAGCCTAGGGGGGCGACGGTTGAACACTGAAGCTTTCTTT. Its protein is CASSLGGRRLNTEAFF.

The chain is built from TRBV7-2 and TRBJ2-7; 7 nucleotides line up with TRBD2. The V and J ends lost 1 base and 3 bases, in that order; junction bases with no gene match: 3. Germline assignment: CDR1 SGHTA and CDR2 FQGNSA. This CDR3 is 14 amino acids long. The CDR3 nucleotides are TGTGCCAGCAGCTTAGGGCCTAGCGGCTACGAGCAGTACTTC. Its translation is CASSLGPSGYEQYF. Full variable domain (missing parts from reference TRBV7-2 and TRBJ2-7): GAGVSQSPSNKVTEKGKDVELRCDPISGHTALYWYRQSLGQGLEFLIYFQGNSAPDKSGLPSDRFSAERTGGSVSTLTIQRTQQEDSAVYLCASSLGPSGYEQYFGPGTRLTVT.

The J gene is TRBJ2-1, the V gene TRBV18; TRBD1 matches at 8 bases. The germline V gene has CDR1 KGHSH and CDR2 LQKENI. Trimming at V came to 3 bases and at J to 4 bases, leaving 8 bases not matched to a gene. This CDR3 is 16 amino acids long. In DNA, the CDR3 is TGTGCCAGCTCACCTCCACAGGGGGGCCTTTACAATGAGCAGTTCTTC. Residues: CASSPPQGGLYNEQFF.

The table lists this clone with a count of one. The rearrangement uses TRBV30 and TRBJ2-5; D is possibly TRBD1 (6 bases). V lost 4 bases, J lost 6 bases, and 15 bases lay in between. In germline, CDR1 is GTSNPN, CDR2 SVGIG (reference sequence). The length of the CDR3 is 13 residues. CDR3: CAWMWQGRQTQYF. The DNA for the CDR3 is TGTGCCTGGATGTGGCAGGGGAGACAGACCCAGTACTTC.

The chain is built from TRBV5-1 and TRBJ2-1; maybe TRBD2 (6 bases). The ends were cut back, 0 bases at V and 0 bases at J, with 10 bases in the middle. Germline-derived CDR1 and CDR2 are SGHRS and YFSETQ. This CDR3 region has 16 residues. DNA of the CDR3: TGCGCCAGCAGCTTGGAGGGCGGGACCTCCTACAATGAGCAGTTCTTC. Its translation: CASSLEGGTSYNEQFF.

J is TRBJ2-2 and V is TRBV18; D remains unclear. The CDR3 sequence is 13 residues long. Germline CDR1 KGHSH, CDR2 LQKENI. V gave up 2 bases and J gave up 4 bases, with 5 bases separating them. CDR3 loop: CASSPWPTGELFF. CDR3 bases: TGTGCCAGCTCACCATGGCCCACCGGGGAGCTGTTTTTT.

The chain recombines TRBV2 with TRBJ2-3, with 7 bases matching TRBD1. The junction had 6 bases not matched to a gene; V was cut back by 10 bases and J by 2 bases. CDR3 length: 13 amino acids. CDR1 SNHLY and CDR2 FYNNEI come from the germline V gene. The CDR3 coding sequence is TGTGCCATTGACAGGGACAACACAGATACGCAGTATTTT. This gives the protein CAIDRDNTDTQYF.

The chain employs TRBV2 and TRBJ2-1, with 9 bases matching TRBD2. Per the germline V gene, CDR1 is SNHLY and CDR2 is FYNNEI. Trimming removed 5 bases from V and 7 bases from J; junction bases left unmatched: 3. The CDR3 covers 13 residues. Here the CDR3 DNA reads TGTGCCAGCAGTAAAAGCGGGAGGAATGAGCAGTTCTTC. Translation: CASSKSGRNEQFF.

DNA of the CDR3: TGTGCCAGCAGACACCACAGGGGGCATTTGGGAAACACCATATATTTT. It encodes CASRHHRGHLGNTIYF. The J gene is TRBJ1-3, the V gene TRBV2, with TRBD1 matching over 9 bases. The CDR3 covers 16 residues. The J segment lost 4 bases and the V segment lost 6 bases, leaving 10 bases of the junction unmatched. Germline CDR1 and CDR2: SNHLY and FYNNEI.

The chain joins TRBV5-1 to TRBJ2-3, with 8 positions matching TRBD2. CDR3 size: 16 residues. V lost 2 bases to trimming and J lost 2 bases; unmatched junction nucleotides: 7. Looked up from germline, CDR1 is SGHRS and CDR2 is YFSETQ. CDR3 DNA: TGCGCCAGCAGCTTTCCCGGACTAGCAGACACAGATACGCAGTATTTT. This gives the protein CASSFPGLADTDTQYF. The full variable domain, completed using reference TRBV5-1 and TRBJ2-3, is KAGVTQTPRYLIKTRGQQVTLSCSPISGHRSVSWYQQTPGQGLQFLFEYFSETQRNKGNFPGRFSGRQFSNSRSEMNVSTLELGDSALYLCASSFPGLADTDTQYFGPGTRLTVL.

J is TRBJ2-1 and V is TRBV30, with 9 bases that match TRBD1. The CDR3 has 15 amino acids. Looked up from germline, CDR1 is GTSNPN and CDR2 is SVGIG (reference sequence). Trimming at V came to 0 bases and at J to 4 bases, leaving 4 bases not matched to a gene. CDR3 DNA: TGTGCCTGGAGTGTACGGGACAGGGCGTACAATGAGCAGTTCTTC. This translates into CAWSVRDRAYNEQFF. Variable domain in full (rest from reference TRBV30 and TRBJ2-1): SQTIHQWPATLVQPVGSPLSLECTVEGTSNPNLYWYRQAAGRGLQLLFYSVGIGQISSEVPQNLSASRPQDRQFILSSKKLLLSDSGFYLCAWSVRDRAYNEQFFGPGTRLTVL.

As DNA, the CDR3 is TGTGCCAGCAGCTTAGGAGGTGACAGTAATGAAAAACTGTTTTTT. This sequence encodes CASSLGGDSNEKLFF. The rearrangement joins TRBV7-2 to TRBJ1-4, with D possibly matching TRBD1 (5 bases). The CDR3 totals 15 residues. Germline V gene lookup returns CDR1 SGHTA and CDR2 FQGNSA. The V end was cut by 1 base, the J end by 4 bases, with 10 bases between.

The genes are TRBV27 and TRBJ1-4; no clear D gene. This CDR3 spans 15 amino acids. With 6 bases removed from V and 2 bases from J, the gap between germline ends came to 13 bases. Germline V CDR1 and CDR2: MNHEY, SMNVEV (reference sequence). This CDR3 is CASRPWSTTNEKLFF. The CDR3 nucleotides read TGTGCCAGCAGACCTTGGAGTACCACTAATGAAAAACTGTTTTTT.

This sequence joins TRBV7-9 and TRBJ2-7; tentative D call: TRBD2 (5 bases). CDR1 SEHNR and CDR2 FQNEAQ come from the germline V gene (reference sequence). Trimming cost V 6 bases and J 9 bases, with 18 bases left between them. The CDR3 contains 13 residues. The DNA for the CDR3 is TGTGCCAGCAGTCAAGAAAACCTTCGGGGGCAGTACTTC. Protein sequence: CASSQENLRGQYF. Full variable domain (outside the CDR3, taken from reference TRBV7-9 and TRBJ2-7): DTGVSQNPRHKITKRGQNVTFRCDPISEHNRLYWYRQTLGQGPEFLTYFQNEAQLEKSRLLSDRFSAERPKGSFSTLEIQRTEQGDSAMYLCASSQENLRGQYFGPGTRLTVT.

The V gene is TRBV28, the J gene TRBJ2-7, with TRBD2 matching 13 bases. The ends lost 3 bases at V and 4 bases at J; junction bases unmatched: 3. In germline, CDR1 is MDHEN, CDR2 SYDVKM. The CDR3 loop spans 15 amino acids. CDR3 protein: CASSFWTSGSYEQYF. The CDR3 bases are TGTGCCAGCAGTTTCTGGACTAGCGGGAGTTACGAGCAGTACTTC.